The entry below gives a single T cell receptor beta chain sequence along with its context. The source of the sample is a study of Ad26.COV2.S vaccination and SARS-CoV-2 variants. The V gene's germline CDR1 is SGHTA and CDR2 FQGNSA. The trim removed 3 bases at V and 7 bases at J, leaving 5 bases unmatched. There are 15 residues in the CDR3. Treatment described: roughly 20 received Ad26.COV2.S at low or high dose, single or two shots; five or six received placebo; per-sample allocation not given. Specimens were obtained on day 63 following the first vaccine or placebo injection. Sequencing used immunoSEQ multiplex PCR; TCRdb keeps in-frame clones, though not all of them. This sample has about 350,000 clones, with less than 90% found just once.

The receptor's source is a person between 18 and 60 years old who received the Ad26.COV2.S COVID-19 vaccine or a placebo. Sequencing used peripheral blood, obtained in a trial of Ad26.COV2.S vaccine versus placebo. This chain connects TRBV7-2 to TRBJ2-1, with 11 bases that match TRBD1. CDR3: CASSFGQGASNEQFF. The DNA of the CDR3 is TGTGCCAGCAGCTTCGGACAGGGGGCTTCTAATGAGCAGTTCTTC.